This passage covers 9 T cell receptor beta chains from one sample sequenced in a study of STAT5B mutations in CD4+ large granular lymphocyte leukemia. TCRdb keeps only in-frame clones here, not all; method: immunoSEQ multiplex PCR. The sample holds 30,000 to 40,000 clones; around 72% are singletons and the top ten take around 0.5%. What was sequenced was CD4+ T cells from blood buffy coats. These receptors all come from a human donor in good health.

The genes are TRBV27 and TRBJ2-1, with D perhaps TRBD2 (5 bases). The germline CDR1 and CDR2 sequences are MNHEY and SMNVEV (reference sequence). Trimming cost V 2 bases and J 0 bases, with 8 bases left between them. This CDR3 comprises 15 residues. The CDR3 DNA is TGTGCCAGCAGTTTACGGGGATTCTCCTACAATGAGCAGTTCTTC. It yields the protein CASSLRGFSYNEQFF.

The V and J genes are TRBV4-3 and TRBJ2-7; 8 bases agree with TRBD2. CDR1 and CDR2 (germline): LGHNA, YSLEER. The CDR3 runs to 15 residues. The J segment lost 2 bases and the V segment lost 4 bases, leaving 7 bases of the junction unmatched. CDR3 protein: CASSPWTSSAYEQYF. The CDR3 DNA reads TGCGCCAGCAGCCCTTGGACTAGCTCCGCCTACGAGCAGTACTTC.

This clone was picked up a small number of times. The V call is TRBV7-2, the J call TRBJ1-2, with 8 bases that match TRBD1. V lost 5 bases to trimming and J lost 4 bases; unmatched junction nucleotides: 9. CDR3 length: 15 amino acids. Per germline, CDR1 SGHTA and CDR2 FQGNSA. In DNA, the CDR3 is TGTGCCAGCAGCCCCAACTACGGACAGGGCTATGGCTACACCTTC. Its translation is CASSPNYGQGYGYTF.

The gene calls are TRBV5-1 and TRBJ2-5; tentatively, D is TRBD1 (6 bases). Deletions cut 0 bases from V and 1 base from J, with 7 bases between. Germline CDR1 reads SGHRS; CDR2 reads YFSETQ. The CDR3 is made up of 14 amino acids. The CDR3 sequence: CASSLADSQETQYF. The CDR3 nucleotides are TGCGCCAGCAGCTTGGCGGACAGCCAAGAGACCCAGTACTTC.

The chain is built from TRBV5-6 and TRBJ1-1, with 8 bases matching TRBD1. Looked up from germline, CDR1 is SGHDT and CDR2 is YYEEEE. The CDR3 is made up of 15 amino acids. The V gene end was trimmed by 1 base and the J gene end by 6 bases; junction bases not matched to a gene: 8. In DNA form, the CDR3 reads TGTGCCAGCAGCTTGTCACAGGGGGATAGCGCTGAAGCTTTCTTT. Translating gives CASSLSQGDSAEAFF.

V usage is TRBV7-9 and J usage is TRBJ2-5; TRBD1 agrees at 10 bases. This CDR3 has 15 residues. Unmatched junction bases numbered 6, after V lost 5 bases and J lost 3 bases. CDR1 and CDR2 from the germline V gene are SEHNR and FQNEAQ (reference sequence). The CDR3, as DNA: TGTGCCAGCAGCCGACAGGGGGCGGGAAAAGAGACCCAGTACTTC. The encoded protein is CASSRQGAGKETQYF.

The gene calls are TRBV5-1 and TRBJ2-5; TRBD2 might be the D (6 bases). The CDR3 consists of 16 residues. The V gene lost 0 bases and the J gene lost 2 bases, with 14 bases spanning the gap. CDR1 SGHRS and CDR2 YFSETQ come from the germline V gene. The CDR3 region is CASSLAGSDLQETQYF. CDR3 nucleotides: TGCGCCAGCAGCTTGGCCGGGAGCGACCTACAAGAGACCCAGTACTTC.

This chain links TRBV4-1 with TRBJ2-2; 13 positions match TRBD2. The V gene end was trimmed by 1 base and the J gene end by 4 bases; junction bases not matched to a gene: 6. The CDR3 is made up of 18 amino acids. Germline CDR1 reads MGHRA; CDR2 reads YSYEKL. This chain's CDR3 is CASSQVGLAGALTGELFF. CDR3 sequence (DNA): TGCGCCAGCAGCCAAGTTGGACTAGCGGGGGCCCTCACCGGGGAGCTGTTTTTT.

This clone has more than one count but fewer than ten. This rearrangement joins TRBV19 to TRBJ1-5; no clear D. The germline V and J ends were trimmed by 3 bases and 7 bases, with 13 bases remaining between them. Germline V CDR1 and CDR2: LNHDA, SQIVND (reference sequence). The CDR3 spans 14 residues. Written as DNA, the CDR3 is TGTGCCAGTAGTATGGTTCAGGTTCGGCAGCCCCAGCATTTT. Translated, it gives CASSMVQVRQPQHF.